A selection of T cell receptor beta chains follows, all from one sample in a study of cytomegalovirus exposure and HLA in healthy donors. Data came from immunoSEQ multiplex PCR; TCRdb stores just in-frame clones and leaves some out. Among approximately 100,000 clones listed, about four fifths were seen once. The material sequenced was PBMCs. These receptor sequences come from a human donor in good health. Each CDR3 is given without its conserved first and last residue. Fields, in order: J gene, clone size, V gene, CDR3 protein. Size is stated for part of the rows, as once, few or many counts, or as a class when the clone is expanded.

j_call: -; clone_size: -; v_call: TRBV30; cdr3_aa: AWSVYPPEQY
j_call: TRBJ1-1; clone_size: -; v_call: TRBV7-8; cdr3_aa: ASSFRRGAHTEAF
j_call: TRBJ2-3; clone_size: -; v_call: TRBV2; cdr3_aa: ASRERTRDTQY
j_call: TRBJ1-1; clone_size: -; v_call: TRBV18; cdr3_aa: ASSPDRDAGEAF
j_call: TRBJ2-2; clone_size: -; v_call: TRBV7-2; cdr3_aa: AQWSRGKLF
j_call: TRBJ2-3; clone_size: once; v_call: TRBV7-8; cdr3_aa: ASSSPSTDTQY
j_call: TRBJ1-2; clone_size: -; v_call: TRBV19; cdr3_aa: ASGRDNYGYT
j_call: TRBJ2-5; clone_size: -; v_call: TRBV18; cdr3_aa: ASSPPGGRETQY
j_call: TRBJ1-5; clone_size: -; v_call: TRBV6-5; cdr3_aa: ASSSRGLSNQPQH
j_call: TRBJ1-2; clone_size: -; v_call: TRBV7-8; cdr3_aa: ASSFQGIYGYT
j_call: TRBJ2-3; clone_size: -; v_call: TRBV5-8; cdr3_aa: ASSFRRNSREGTQY
j_call: TRBJ1-1; clone_size: -; v_call: TRBV5-1; cdr3_aa: ASSPRTGTTEAF
j_call: TRBJ1-2; clone_size: once; v_call: TRBV19; cdr3_aa: ASTYLGGGSYGYT
j_call: TRBJ1-2; clone_size: -; v_call: TRBV27; cdr3_aa: ASSARQGMGYT
j_call: TRBJ2-2; clone_size: once; v_call: TRBV10-1; cdr3_aa: ASSEFRLAGASGELF
j_call: TRBJ2-1; clone_size: -; v_call: TRBV27; cdr3_aa: ASSPSAGVGVNEQF
j_call: TRBJ1-4; clone_size: -; v_call: TRBV13; cdr3_aa: ASSGRGQGNEKLF
j_call: TRBJ1-2; clone_size: -; v_call: TRBV7-6; cdr3_aa: ASSLKQGSNYGYT
j_call: TRBJ1-4; clone_size: -; v_call: TRBV5-1; cdr3_aa: ASSQTPQGANEKLF
j_call: TRBJ2-5; clone_size: -; v_call: TRBV10-1; cdr3_aa: ASSEPGDKETQY
j_call: TRBJ1-1; clone_size: -; v_call: TRBV18; cdr3_aa: ASSPPTLKRGTEAF
j_call: TRBJ1-6; clone_size: -; v_call: TRBV2; cdr3_aa: ASISSGTGGSPLH
j_call: TRBJ2-1; clone_size: -; v_call: TRBV12-5; cdr3_aa: ASGLTRLAGGKDEQF
j_call: TRBJ1-2; clone_size: few; v_call: TRBV6-5; cdr3_aa: ASSLQGGAGGYT
j_call: TRBJ2-1; clone_size: -; v_call: TRBV15; cdr3_aa: ATRFSRGSYNEQF
j_call: TRBJ1-1; clone_size: -; v_call: TRBV9; cdr3_aa: ASSTRGGGSTEAF
j_call: TRBJ2-7; clone_size: -; v_call: TRBV21-1; cdr3_aa: ASSKDLAGQGVRVEQY
j_call: TRBJ2-5; clone_size: -; v_call: TRBV18; cdr3_aa: ASSPGTGTETQY
j_call: TRBJ2-1; clone_size: few; v_call: TRBV4-3; cdr3_aa: ASSQLRGLAGGYEQF
j_call: TRBJ2-7; clone_size: -; v_call: TRBV15; cdr3_aa: ATSRDGQGLDEQY
j_call: TRBJ2-1; clone_size: -; v_call: TRBV6-5; cdr3_aa: ASSRPGNEQF
j_call: TRBJ1-1; clone_size: -; v_call: TRBV5-1; cdr3_aa: ASNEDRTLRGAF